A single sample is the source of the 17 T cell receptor beta chains below, sequenced in a study of blood T cell repertoires in COVID-19. Sequencing was performed with immunoSEQ multiplex PCR; in TCRdb, only in-frame clones are kept and a portion is missing. Among tens of thousands of clones listed, roughly 84% were seen once. Sequenced input: peripheral blood. Every receptor here comes from a man in his fifties with acute or convalescent COVID-19.

The genes are TRBV7-9 and TRBJ2-7; TRBD1 agrees at 7 bases. The CDR3 length is 15 residues. The germline V gene has CDR1 SEHNR and CDR2 FQNEAQ (reference sequence). The V gene end was trimmed by 1 base and the J gene end by 4 bases; junction bases not matched to a gene: 7. The CDR3 coding sequence is TGTGCCAGCAGCTTAGACGGGGCCAGGGGGTACGAGCAGTACTTC. Translation gives CASSLDGARGYEQYF.

This chain connects TRBV5-6 to TRBJ2-1, with 13 bases matching TRBD2. This CDR3 comprises 16 residues. With V trimmed by 4 bases and J by 8 bases, 9 bases remained unmatched. CDR1 and CDR2 (germline): SGHDT, YYEEEE. CDR3 sequence reads: CASSPGLAGVLHEQFF. CDR3 in DNA: TGTGCCAGCAGCCCCGGACTAGCGGGAGTTTTGCATGAGCAGTTCTTC.

This clone was found once. V gene TRBV5-6 combines with J gene TRBJ1-2; D might be TRBD1 (6 bases). Per the germline V gene, CDR1 is SGHDT and CDR2 is YYEEEE. The CDR3 consists of 14 residues. V was clipped by 2 bases and J by 7 bases, with 15 bases between them. As DNA, the CDR3 is TGTGCCAGCAGCTTCCTGGACGGGACAAGTGGCTACACCTTC. Encoded protein: CASSFLDGTSGYTF.

The rearrangement links TRBV5-1 to TRBJ2-1, with TRBD2 matching over 11 bases. This CDR3 spans 15 amino acids. V shed 0 bases and J 12 bases; nucleotides not matched to a gene: 8. Germline V gene sequence: CDR1 SGHRS, CDR2 YFSETQ. The CDR3, as DNA: TGCGCCAGCAGCTTGGAAACTAGCGGGAGAGGGGTGCAGTTCTTC. It codes for CASSLETSGRGVQFF.

This rearrangement joins TRBV4-3 to TRBJ2-7, with D possibly matching TRBD2 (6 bases). The CDR3 contains 15 residues. V lost 0 bases and J lost 9, with 18 bases in between. The germline CDR1 and CDR2 sequences are LGHNA and YSLEER. This CDR3 reads CASSQEGSGHVVQYF. The CDR3 nucleotides read TGCGCCAGCAGCCAAGAGGGGAGCGGGCACGTGGTGCAGTACTTC.

The CDR3 here is CASSQVSYSYNEQFF. The CDR3, as DNA: TGCGCCAGCAGCCAAGTATCGTACTCCTACAATGAGCAGTTCTTC. V gene TRBV4-3 combines with J gene TRBJ2-1; D unclear. Germline V gene lookup returns CDR1 LGHNA and CDR2 YSLEER. The CDR3 runs to 15 residues. The V and J ends lost 1 base and 0 bases respectively, with 7 bases between them.

The chain carries TRBV5-4 and TRBJ2-1, with TRBD2 as a possible D gene (6 bases). This CDR3 contains 16 residues. V gave up 3 bases and J gave up 5 bases, with 18 bases separating them. From germline, CDR1 is SGHNT and CDR2 YYREEE (reference sequence). The CDR3 protein is CASSSPPAGGNNEQFF. CDR3 coding DNA: TGTGCCAGCAGCTCCCCCCCAGCGGGCGGAAACAATGAGCAGTTCTTC.

This chain links TRBV13 with TRBJ2-7, with D possibly TRBD2 on 6 matching bases. Trimming pared 0 bases from V and 2 bases from J, leaving 11 bases between. The germline CDR1 and CDR2 sequences are PRHDT and FYEKMQ (reference sequence). CDR3 length: 15 amino acids. CDR3 coding DNA: TGTGCCAGCAGCTTAGGTGGAGGGTTTACCTACGAGCAGTACTTC. Translation: CASSLGGGFTYEQYF. Supplemented by reference TRBV13 and TRBJ2-7, the full variable domain reads AAGVIQSPRHLIKEKRETATLKCYPIPRHDTVYWYQQGPGQDPQFLISFYEKMQSDKGSIPDRFSAQQFSDYHSELNMSSLELGDSALYFCASSLGGGFTYEQYFGPGTRLTVT.

This chain uses TRBV30 with TRBJ1-2; perhaps TRBD1 as D (5 bases). CDR1 is GTSNPN and CDR2 is SVGIG in the germline V gene (reference sequence). The CDR3 is 12 residues long. V shed 3 bases and J shed 8 bases, with 13 bases lying between them. CDR3 in amino acids: CAWSDVGRGYTF. CDR3 DNA sequence: TGTGCCTGGAGCGACGTGGGGCGCGGCTACACCTTC.

The gene calls are TRBV6-6 and TRBJ2-3; 7 bases agree with TRBD1. The length of the CDR3 is 15 residues. Looked up from germline, CDR1 is MNHNY and CDR2 is SVGAGI (reference sequence). Trimming cost V 8 bases and J 2 bases; bases outside gene matches: 10. The CDR3 loop reads CASGLRGTDTDTQYF. The DNA for the CDR3 is TGTGCCAGCGGCCTACGAGGGACAGACACAGATACGCAGTATTTT.

V gene TRBV4-3 combines with J gene TRBJ2-5; 12 bases map to TRBD2. After removal of 1 base from V and 9 bases from J, the junction contained 6 bases not matched to a gene. The CDR3 consists of 15 residues. Germline lookup yields CDR1 LGHNA and CDR2 YSLEER. CDR3 protein: CASSQGRLAGVAQYF. CDR3 DNA: TGCGCCAGCAGCCAAGGTAGACTAGCGGGAGTGGCCCAGTACTTC.

The rearrangement links TRBV7-9 to TRBJ2-5; tentative D call: TRBD2 (6 bases). The CDR3 loop spans 12 amino acids. V was trimmed by 4 bases and J by 4 bases, leaving 7 bases between them. Germline values: CDR1 SEHNR, CDR2 FQNEAQ (reference sequence). The CDR3 nucleotides read TGTGCCAGCAGCTACGGGGGAGAGACCCAGTACTTC. Its protein product is CASSYGGETQYF. Variable domain in full (rest from reference TRBV7-9 and TRBJ2-5): DTGVSQNPRHKITKRGQNVTFRCDPISEHNRLYWYRQTLGQGPEFLTYFQNEAQLEKSRLLSDRFSAERPKGSFSTLEIQRTEQGDSAMYLCASSYGGETQYFGPGTRLLVL.

This chain links TRBV30 with TRBJ2-2; weak D call: TRBD1 (6 bases). Germline-derived CDR1 and CDR2 are GTSNPN and SVGIG (reference sequence). The V gene lost 3 bases and the J gene lost 8 bases, with 22 bases spanning the gap. There are 16 residues in the CDR3. The CDR3 loop is CAWSDPIYRARGELFF. The CDR3 DNA is TGTGCCTGGAGCGACCCTATCTACAGGGCGAGGGGGGAGCTGTTTTTT.

V is TRBV7-2 and J is TRBJ2-7, with TRBD2 matching over 8 bases. Trimming removed 5 bases from V and 3 bases from J; junction bases left unmatched: 6. The germline gives CDR1 SGHTA, CDR2 FQGNSA. The CDR3 spans 14 residues. In DNA, the CDR3 is TGTGCCAGCAGCCTTGAGCGGGGGTTCTACGAGCAGTACTTC. Residues: CASSLERGFYEQYF.

The genes are TRBV6-5 and TRBJ1-2; D remains ambiguous. Trimming stripped 6 bases from V and 2 bases from J, with 13 bases between. Germline V gene lookup returns CDR1 MNHEY and CDR2 SVGAGI. The CDR3 is 14 residues long. CDR3 in DNA: TGTGCCAGCAGGCCGGGTAACCAAAACTATGGCTACACCTTC. Translated, it gives CASRPGNQNYGYTF.

On this clone itself: This sample also contains other DNA sequences that code for the same CDR3. V gene TRBV2 combines with J gene TRBJ1-6, with TRBD1 as a possible D gene (5 bases). The CDR3 loop spans 13 amino acids. V was clipped by 4 bases and J by 7 bases, with 8 bases between them. Germline CDR1 is SNHLY and CDR2 is FYNNEI. The CDR3, as DNA: TGTGCCAGCAGTGCGGGGGGGAATTCACCCCTCCACTTT. Translating it yields CASSAGGNSPLHF.

This clone was seen a handful of times. V gene TRBV6-5 combines with J gene TRBJ1-2, with TRBD1 identical over 10 bases. This CDR3 contains 15 residues. J lost 3 bases, V lost 4 bases, and 5 bases had no gene match. Germline CDR1 MNHEY, CDR2 SVGAGI. In DNA, the CDR3 is TGTGCCAGCAGTTCGGGGGACAGGGGATACTATGGCTACACCTTC. It encodes CASSSGDRGYYGYTF.